This T cell receptor (beta chain) was profiled in a study of T cells expressing NK-cell markers. Study in general: It was sorted CD3+CD56+NKG2C+, CD3+CD56+NKG2C- and CD3+CD56-NKG2C+ T cells that supplied the TCR beta repertoires. Seven HCMV-seropositive donors and one seronegative donor made up the eight sequenced donors.

For TCR beta, cDNA was produced by 5'RACE template switching with UMIs. Each CDR3 protein gets one entry in TCRdb, which reprocessed the 5' RACE reads and gives no DNA. The sample table sets out 550,000 to 600,000 distinct CDR3 sequences. The CDR3 is 14 amino acids. CDR1 is SQVTM and CDR2 is ANQGSEA in the germline V gene. The sequenced sample consisted of blood T cells: a sorted CD56 or NKG2C T cell subset, CD4+ or CD8+ T cells, or bulk PBMC T cells (not recorded which). The chain joins TRBV29-1 to TRBJ2-3; TCRdb selects TRBD1, and the lack of DNA leaves this call unchecked. This TCR came from a man between 18 and 29 years old in good health. The CDR3 protein is CSVAGQGGPDTQYF.